Following are 9 T cell receptor beta chains from one sample sequenced in a study of blood T cell repertoires in COVID-19. The protocol was immunoSEQ multiplex PCR, while the TCRdb copy is restricted to in-frame clones and leaves out a portion. The table records about 180,000 clones, approximately 83% of them present only once. Sequencing was performed on peripheral blood. The source of these receptors is a human donor with active or convalescent COVID-19. The donor label of this sample is uncertain.

The CDR3, as DNA: TGTGCCAGCAGCTTCCCGACTAGCGGGGAAACAGATACGCAGTATTTT. Protein: CASSFPTSGETDTQYF. The rearrangement uses TRBV7-9 and TRBJ2-3, with TRBD2 matching over 11 bases. In germline, CDR1 is SEHNR, CDR2 FQNEAQ (reference sequence). Losses at the gene ends were 3 bases for V and 3 bases for J; bases not matched to a gene: 5. The CDR3 has 16 residues. The full variable domain, in which reference TRBV7-9 and TRBJ2-3 provide the parts outside the CDR3, is DTGVSQNPRHKITKRGQNVTFRCDPISEHNRLYWYRQTLGQGPEFLTYFQNEAQLEKSRLLSDRFSAERPKGSFSTLEIQRTEQGDSAMYLCASSFPTSGETDTQYFGPGTRLTVL.

This chain connects TRBV2 to TRBJ2-7; TRBD2 matches at 14 bases. The CDR3 has 16 amino acids. V dropped 4 bases and J dropped 5; count of bases not matched to a gene: 7. The germline V gene encodes CDR1 SNHLY and CDR2 FYNNEI. For the CDR3, the DNA is TGTGCCAGCAGTGGGACTAGCGGGAGGAGGGCGAACGAGCAGTACTTC. Residues: CASSGTSGRRANEQYF.

The gene calls are TRBV3-1 (or the pseudogene TRBV3-2) and TRBJ1-2; 8 bases map to TRBD1. V trimming: 4 bases; J trimming: 6 bases; junction bases outside the gene matches: 19. Germline-derived CDR1 and CDR2 are LGHDT and YNNKEL (reference sequence). This CDR3 is built from 18 residues. The CDR3 coding sequence is TGTGCCAGCAGCCCCCGACCAGGGGGCAAATTTAGTTCGCATGGCTACACCTTC. Translated: CASSPRPGGKFSSHGYTF.

This rearrangement joins TRBV7-3 to TRBJ2-1; D remains ambiguous. The CDR3 has 13 residues. Deletions cut 4 bases from V and 4 bases from J, with 8 bases between. Germline V lookup: CDR1 SGHTA, CDR2 FQGTGA. The CDR3: CASSSERYNEQFF. As DNA, the CDR3 is TGTGCCAGCAGCTCGGAGCGTTACAATGAGCAGTTCTTC.

V usage is TRBV7-6 and J usage is TRBJ1-2; TRBD1 is a possible D gene (5 bases). CDR3 length: 12 amino acids. Trimming cost V 4 bases and J 3 bases, with 6 bases left between them. The germline CDR1 and CDR2 sequences are SGHVS and FNYEAQ. The CDR3 sequence is CASSSGDYGYTF. As DNA, the CDR3 is TGTGCCAGCAGCTCGGGGGACTATGGCTACACCTTC.

There are a few counts of this clone. CDR3 residues: CASSQSEEKREGTQYF. Written as DNA, the CDR3 is TGCGCCAGCAGTCAATCGGAGGAAAAGCGGGAGGGGACCCAGTACTTC. The chain employs TRBV23-1 and TRBJ2-5; 10 positions match TRBD2. TRBV23-1 is reported as an ORF; its role is uncertain. The CDR3 extends over 16 amino acids. J lost 7 bases, V lost 0 bases, and 8 bases had no gene match.

This chain connects TRBV18 to TRBJ2-1, with 12 bases aligning to TRBD2. Germline values: CDR1 KGHSH, CDR2 LQKENI. The CDR3 consists of 16 residues. J gave up 1 base and V 5 bases, and 3 bases lay outside the gene matches. CDR3 coding DNA: TGTGCCAGCTCAAAGGGGACTAGCGGGTCCTACAATGAGCAGTTCTTC. Its protein is CASSKGTSGSYNEQFF.

This chain uses TRBV4-1 with TRBJ2-6; the match to TRBD1 covers 9 bases. Germline V gene sequence: CDR1 MGHRA, CDR2 YSYEKL. Trimming at V came to 3 bases and at J to 2 bases, leaving 11 bases not matched to a gene. The length of the CDR3 is 19 residues. This CDR3 reads CASSQVRTGGYAGANVLTF. The CDR3 nucleotides are TGCGCCAGCAGCCAGGTGCGAACAGGGGGCTACGCTGGGGCCAACGTCCTGACTTTC.

The V gene is TRBV6-2 or TRBV6-3, the J gene TRBJ2-2; 10 bases map to TRBD2. With V trimmed by 5 bases and J by 0 bases, 9 bases remained unmatched. There are 18 residues in the CDR3. The germline gives CDR1 MNHEY, CDR2 SVGEGT. CDR3 loop: CASSRFSGRATNTGELFF. The CDR3 DNA sequence: TGTGCCAGCAGTAGGTTCAGCGGGAGGGCAACGAACACCGGGGAGCTGTTTTTT.